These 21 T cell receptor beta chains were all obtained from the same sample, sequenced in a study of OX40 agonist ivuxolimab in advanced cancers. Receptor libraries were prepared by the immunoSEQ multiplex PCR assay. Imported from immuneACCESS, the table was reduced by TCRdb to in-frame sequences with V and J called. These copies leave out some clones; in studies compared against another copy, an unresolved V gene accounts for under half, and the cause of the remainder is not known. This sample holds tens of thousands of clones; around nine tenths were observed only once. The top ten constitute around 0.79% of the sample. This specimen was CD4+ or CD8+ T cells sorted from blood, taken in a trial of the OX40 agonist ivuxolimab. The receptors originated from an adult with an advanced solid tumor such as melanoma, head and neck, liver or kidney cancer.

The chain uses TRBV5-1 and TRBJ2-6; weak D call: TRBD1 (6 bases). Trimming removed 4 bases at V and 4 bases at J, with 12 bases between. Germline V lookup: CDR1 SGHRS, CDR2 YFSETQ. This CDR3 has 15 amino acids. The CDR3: CASSNTGLGANVLTF. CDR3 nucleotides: TGCGCCAGCAGCAATACAGGGCTCGGGGCCAACGTCCTGACTTTC. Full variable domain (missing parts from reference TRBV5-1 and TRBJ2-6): KAGVTQTPRYLIKTRGQQVTLSCSPISGHRSVSWYQQTPGQGLQFLFEYFSETQRNKGNFPGRFSGRQFSNSRSEMNVSTLELGDSALYLCASSNTGLGANVLTFGAGSRLTVL.

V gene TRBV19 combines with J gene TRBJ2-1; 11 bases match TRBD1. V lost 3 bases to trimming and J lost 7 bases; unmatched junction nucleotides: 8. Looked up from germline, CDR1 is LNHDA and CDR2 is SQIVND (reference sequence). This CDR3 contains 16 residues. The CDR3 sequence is CASSIRGTGGDNEQFF. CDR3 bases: TGTGCCAGTAGTATCCGTGGGACAGGGGGGGATAATGAGCAGTTCTTC. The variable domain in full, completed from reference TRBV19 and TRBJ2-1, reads DGGITQSPKYLFRKEGQNVTLSCEQNLNHDAMYWYRQDPGQGLRLIYYSQIVNDFQKGDIAEGYSVSREKKESFPLTVTSAQKNPTAFYLCASSIRGTGGDNEQFFGPGTRLTVL.

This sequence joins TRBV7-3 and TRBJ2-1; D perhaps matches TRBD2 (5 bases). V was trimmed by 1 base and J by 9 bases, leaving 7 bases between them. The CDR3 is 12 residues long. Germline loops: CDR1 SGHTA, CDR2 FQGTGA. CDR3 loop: CASSLRGSEQFF. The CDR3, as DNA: TGTGCCAGCAGCTTAAGAGGGTCTGAGCAGTTCTTC.

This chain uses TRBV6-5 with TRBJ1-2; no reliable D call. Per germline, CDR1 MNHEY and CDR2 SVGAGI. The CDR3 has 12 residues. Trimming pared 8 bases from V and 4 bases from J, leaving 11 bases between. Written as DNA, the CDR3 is TGTGCCAGCCTATCACAGTTCTATGGCTACACCTTC. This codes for CASLSQFYGYTF.

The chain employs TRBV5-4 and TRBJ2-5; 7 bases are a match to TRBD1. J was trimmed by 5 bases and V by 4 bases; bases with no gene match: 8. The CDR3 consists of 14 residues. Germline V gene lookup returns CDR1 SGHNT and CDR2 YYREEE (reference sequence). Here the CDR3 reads CASSTGDLKETQYF. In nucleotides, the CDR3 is TGTGCCAGCAGCACAGGGGATCTAAAGGAGACCCAGTACTTC.

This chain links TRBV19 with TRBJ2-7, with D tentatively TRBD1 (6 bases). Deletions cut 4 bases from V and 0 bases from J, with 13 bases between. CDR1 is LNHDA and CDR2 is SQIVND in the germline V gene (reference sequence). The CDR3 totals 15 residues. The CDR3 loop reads CASSTSTGSSYEQYF. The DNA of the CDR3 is TGTGCCAGTAGTACCTCGACAGGTAGCTCCTACGAGCAGTACTTC.

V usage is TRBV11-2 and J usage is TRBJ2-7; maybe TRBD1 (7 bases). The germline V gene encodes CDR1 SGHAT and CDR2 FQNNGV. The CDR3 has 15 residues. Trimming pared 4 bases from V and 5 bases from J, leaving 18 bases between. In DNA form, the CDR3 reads TGTGCCAGCAGCTGGCTGACAGGGAGGAACGACGAGCAGTACTTC. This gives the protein CASSWLTGRNDEQYF.

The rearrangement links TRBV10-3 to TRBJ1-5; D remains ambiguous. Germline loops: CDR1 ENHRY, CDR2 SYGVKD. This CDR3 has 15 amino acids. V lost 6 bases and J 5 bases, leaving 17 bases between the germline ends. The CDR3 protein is CAIRNSPSNDQPQHF. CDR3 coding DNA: TGTGCCATCAGAAACAGTCCTTCCAATGATCAGCCCCAGCATTTT.

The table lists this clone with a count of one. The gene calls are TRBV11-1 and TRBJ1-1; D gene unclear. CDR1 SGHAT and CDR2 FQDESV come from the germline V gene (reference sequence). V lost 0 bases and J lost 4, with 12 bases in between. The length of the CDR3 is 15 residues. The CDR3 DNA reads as TGTGCCAGCAGCTTAGCCGCAAGGCGGGGCACTGAAGCTTTCTTT. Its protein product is CASSLAARRGTEAFF.

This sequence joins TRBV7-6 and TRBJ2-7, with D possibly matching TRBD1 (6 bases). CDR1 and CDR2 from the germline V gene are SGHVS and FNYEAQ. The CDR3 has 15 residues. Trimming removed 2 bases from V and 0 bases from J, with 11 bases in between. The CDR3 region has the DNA TGTGCCAGCAGCTTAACCGACAGGCCCTCCTACGAGCAGTACTTC. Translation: CASSLTDRPSYEQYF.

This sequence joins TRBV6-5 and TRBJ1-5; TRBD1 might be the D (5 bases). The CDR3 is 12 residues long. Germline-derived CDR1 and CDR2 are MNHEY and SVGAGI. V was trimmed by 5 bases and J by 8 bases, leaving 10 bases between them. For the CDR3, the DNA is TGTGCCAGCAGTAGGGGAGTGGAGCCCCAGCATTTT. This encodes CASSRGVEPQHF.

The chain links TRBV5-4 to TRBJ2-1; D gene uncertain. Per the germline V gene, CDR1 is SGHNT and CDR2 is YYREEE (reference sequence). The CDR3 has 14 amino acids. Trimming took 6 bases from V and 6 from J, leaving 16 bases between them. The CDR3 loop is CASTDSPRPNEQFF. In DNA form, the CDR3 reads TGTGCCAGCACTGATTCACCCCGCCCCAATGAGCAGTTCTTC.

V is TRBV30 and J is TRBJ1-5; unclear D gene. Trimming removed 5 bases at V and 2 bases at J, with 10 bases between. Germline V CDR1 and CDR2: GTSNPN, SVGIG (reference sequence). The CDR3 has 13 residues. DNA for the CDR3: TGTGCCTGGGGTCGGGGAGGCAATCAGCCCCAGCATTTT. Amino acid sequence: CAWGRGGNQPQHF.

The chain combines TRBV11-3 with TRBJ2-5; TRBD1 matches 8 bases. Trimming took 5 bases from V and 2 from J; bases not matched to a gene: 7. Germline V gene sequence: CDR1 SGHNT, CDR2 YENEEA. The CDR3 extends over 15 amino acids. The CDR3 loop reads CASSRTGIGQETQYF. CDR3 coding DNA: TGTGCCAGCAGCCGGACAGGGATTGGTCAAGAGACCCAGTACTTC. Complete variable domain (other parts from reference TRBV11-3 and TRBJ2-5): EAGVVQSPRYKIIEKKQPVAFWCNPISGHNTLYWYLQNLGQGPELLIRYENEEAVDDSQLPKDRFSAERLKGVDSTLKIQPAELGDSAVYLCASSRTGIGQETQYFGPGTRLLVL.

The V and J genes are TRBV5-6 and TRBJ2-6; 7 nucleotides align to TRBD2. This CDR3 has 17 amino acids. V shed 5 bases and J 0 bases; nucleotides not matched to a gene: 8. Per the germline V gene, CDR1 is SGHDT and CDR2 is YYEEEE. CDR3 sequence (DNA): TGTGCCAGCAGTCTACCTAGCGGCCTCTCTGGGGCCAACGTCCTGACTTTC. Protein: CASSLPSGLSGANVLTF.

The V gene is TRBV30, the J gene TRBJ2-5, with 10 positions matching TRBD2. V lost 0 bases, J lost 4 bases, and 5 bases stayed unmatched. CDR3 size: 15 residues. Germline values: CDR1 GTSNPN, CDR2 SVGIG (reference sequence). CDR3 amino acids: CAWSVTSGTLETQYF. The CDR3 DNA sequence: TGTGCCTGGAGTGTAACTAGCGGGACCCTAGAGACCCAGTACTTC.

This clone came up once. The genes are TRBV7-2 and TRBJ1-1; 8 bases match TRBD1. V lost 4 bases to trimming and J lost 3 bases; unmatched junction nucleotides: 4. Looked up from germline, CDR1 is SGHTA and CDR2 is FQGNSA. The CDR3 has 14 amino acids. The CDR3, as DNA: TGTGCCAGCAGCTCCACAGGGGGGTACACTGAAGCTTTCTTT. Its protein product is CASSSTGGYTEAFF.

The CDR3 region is CASSHAGLAGPYEQYF. Here the CDR3 DNA reads TGCGCCAGCAGCCACGCGGGACTAGCGGGCCCCTACGAGCAGTACTTC. V usage is TRBV10-1 and J usage is TRBJ2-7, with 12 positions matching TRBD2. Germline trimming cut 6 bases from V and 2 bases from J; bases unmatched to any gene: 8. Germline V CDR1 and CDR2: WNHNN, SYGVQD (reference sequence). This CDR3 is built from 16 residues.

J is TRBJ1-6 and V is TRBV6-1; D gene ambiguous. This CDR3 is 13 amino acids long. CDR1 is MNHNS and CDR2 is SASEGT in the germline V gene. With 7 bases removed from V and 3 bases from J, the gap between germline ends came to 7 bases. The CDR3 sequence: CASTEDYNSPLHF. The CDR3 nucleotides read TGTGCCAGCACCGAGGACTATAATTCACCCCTCCACTTT.

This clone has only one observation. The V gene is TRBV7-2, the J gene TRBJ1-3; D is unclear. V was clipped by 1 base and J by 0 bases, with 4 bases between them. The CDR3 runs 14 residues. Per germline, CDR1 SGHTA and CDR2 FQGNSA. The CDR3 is CASSLGLSGNTIYF. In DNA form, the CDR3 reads TGTGCCAGCAGCTTAGGGCTCTCTGGAAACACCATATATTTT.

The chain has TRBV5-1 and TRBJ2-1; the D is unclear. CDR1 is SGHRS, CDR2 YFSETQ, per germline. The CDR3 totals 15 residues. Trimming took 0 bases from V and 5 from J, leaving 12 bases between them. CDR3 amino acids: CASSLAATANNEQFF. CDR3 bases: TGCGCCAGCAGCTTGGCAGCGACGGCCAACAATGAGCAGTTCTTC.